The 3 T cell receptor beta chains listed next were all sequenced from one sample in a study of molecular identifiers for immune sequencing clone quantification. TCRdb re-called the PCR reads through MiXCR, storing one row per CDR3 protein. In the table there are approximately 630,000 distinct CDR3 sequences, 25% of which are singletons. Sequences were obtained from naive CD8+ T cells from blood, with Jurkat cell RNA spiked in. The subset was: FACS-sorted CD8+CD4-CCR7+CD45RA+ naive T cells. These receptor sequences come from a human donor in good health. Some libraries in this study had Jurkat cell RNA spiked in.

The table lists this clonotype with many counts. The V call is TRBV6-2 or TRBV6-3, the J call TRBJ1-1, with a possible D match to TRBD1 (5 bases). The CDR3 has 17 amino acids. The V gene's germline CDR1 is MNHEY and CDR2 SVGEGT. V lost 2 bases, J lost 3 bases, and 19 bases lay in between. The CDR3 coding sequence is TGTGCCAGCAGTTACCCCTATGATGGGGGAGCGGACACTGAAGCTTTCTTT. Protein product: CASSYPYDGGADTEAFF.

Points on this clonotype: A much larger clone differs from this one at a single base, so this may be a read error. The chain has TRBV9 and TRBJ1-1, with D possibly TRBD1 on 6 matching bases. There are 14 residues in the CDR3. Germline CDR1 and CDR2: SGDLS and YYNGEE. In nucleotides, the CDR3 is TGTGCCTGCAGCGAATCAGGGGTTAGCACTGAAGCTTTCTTT. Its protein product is CACSESGVSTEAFF.

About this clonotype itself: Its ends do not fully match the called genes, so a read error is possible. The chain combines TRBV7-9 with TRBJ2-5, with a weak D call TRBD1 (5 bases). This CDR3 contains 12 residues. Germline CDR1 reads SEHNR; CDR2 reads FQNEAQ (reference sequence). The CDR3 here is CASRTSQVTQYF. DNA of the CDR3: TGTGCCAGTAGGACATCACAAGTGACCCAGTACTTC.